This T cell receptor beta chain was sequenced in a study of T cell repertoires in cytomegalovirus infection. Study information: CMV infection and matching HLA type were both indicated by public TCR beta signatures. Findings and limits, study-wide: HLA-C-restricted CMV clonotypes gave the most frequent clonotype in two of eight donors. Based on cumulative public TCR beta family frequency, carriers of CMV plus the relevant HLA were identified.

About this clonotype: Antigen specificity is unknown.

The CDR3 sequence is 14 residues long. V was clipped by 4 bases and J by 4 bases, with 11 bases between them. Germline CDR1 SGHTA, CDR2 FQGTGA. One entry per CDR3 protein results from TCRdb running MiXCR on the reads. The sample consists of 200,000 or so distinct CDR3 sequences, under 30% of them appearing once. The specimen was PBMCs. The gene calls are TRBV7-3 and TRBJ1-5; no firm D call. This sequence was found in a human donor in good health (CMV status not recorded). Some clones in this sample may be carry-over from other donors' samples. The CDR3 region is CASSSLAGNQPQHF. CDR3 nucleotides: TGTGCCAGCAGCTCCCTTGCGGGGAATCAGCCCCAGCATTTT.